The source of this TCR beta chain is a study of T cell responses to AZD1222 COVID-19 vaccine (dated by TCRdb to the early 2020s). Study-level background: AZD1222 recipients whose second dose came at about 4 weeks and those whose second dose came at about 12 weeks were combined into one group, since spike-specific TCR depth and breadth did not differ between the two schedules. TCR sequencing was performed for 230 to 250 trial participants, of whom roughly 200 were given two doses of AZD1222 and some 25 were given two doses of MenACWY control vaccine. Trial participants were enrolled into age subgroups of 18-55, 56-69 and 70-plus years, which contained about 150, 27 and 61 TCR-sequenced participants, respectively.

The trim is 0 bases for V and 2 bases for J, with a gap of 7 bases between the germline ends. CDR1 and CDR2, looked up from the germline V gene, are LGHNT and FRNRAP. From the cysteine through the phenylalanine, the CDR3 covers 14 amino acids. Of all the DNA, just the CDR3 is kept, 42 bases in frame from base 1. The CDR3 regions of human TCRbeta chains were analyzed by immunosequencing. As for the authors' bioinformatics: Repertoire TCRs were checked for matches against a reference library of SARS-CoV-2-specific TCRs that had been generated using the MIRA antigen-specificity platform. Breadth was defined as the fraction of unique TCRs that were SARS-CoV-2-associated. Depth was defined as the fraction of total T cells that were SARS-CoV-2-associated. Using the MIRA data, every spike-specific TCR was mapped to the spike region that the TCR reacted to and assigned to either a CD4 or a CD8 class. Log10-transformed breadth and depth values were compared by one-way ANOVA with Sidak's multiple comparisons tests. The source is immuneACCESS, and TCRdb retained only in-frame sequences with V and J called. Part of the clones is not carried over; for the studies checked, unresolved V genes explain less than half of this, and the remainder is unexplained. Clone size and V and J calls were adopted from that table, with D and trimming inferred from the DNA. Present in this sample are 90,000 to 120,000 clones, 75% to 90% of which were seen just once. Around 4.5% of the sample is held by the ten biggest clonotypes.

Read against the paper, the sample's time point label means: baseline before first vaccination. Vaccinee samples were obtained from the UK trials COV001 and COV002, which included a single-blind randomized controlled phase 2/3 trial of AZD1222 (ChAdOx1 nCoV-19) in healthy adults. For TCRbeta chain sequencing, PBMC samples from trial participants were taken at day 0 and at day 28 after the second dose. Summary of the overall study and its limitations: Only a handful of AZD1222 recipients were SARS-CoV-2 seropositive at baseline, limiting conclusions about previously exposed vaccinees. Participants were mostly white British and included more females than males, and it was suggested by the authors that clonal diversity may have been underestimated. A significant rise in spike-specific TCR breadth and depth was observed after two AZD1222 doses relative to day 0 and relative to MenACWY recipients. Because no day 14 peak-response samples were available, repertoires were characterized only after the peak T cell response. The 56-69-year group was small, and its depth increase did not reach significance, likely because of low power. The vaccine-associated CD4 TCRs covered the entire spike protein, and the dominant responses fell in regions 160-218 and 743-854. Epitopes outside the regions mutated in the B.1.351 and B.1.1.7 variants were reportedly recognized by nearly half of the unique spike-specific TCRs.

Note on this clone: This receptor's antigen is unknown. Base qualities were left out, and no much larger clone turns up one base away.

This clonotype was sampled from an adult in good health. The rearranged chain carries TRBV12-5 and TRBJ1-2; matching of 5 bases hints at TRBD1 as the D gene. Specimen: peripheral blood, collected on day 0 of AZD1222 vaccination. The CDR3 region: CASGLVPGNYGYTF. The DNA is as follows: TGTGCTAGTGGTTTGGTGCCAGGGAACTATGGCTACACCTTC. Here the CDR3 is joined to the reference TRBV12-5 and TRBJ1-2 genes, and the full variable domain is: DARVTQTPRHKVTEMGQEVTMRCQPILGHNTVFWYRQTMMQGLELLAYFRNRAPLDDSGMPKDRFSAEMPDATLATLKIQPSEPRDSAVYFCASGLVPGNYGYTFGSGTRLTVV.